This T cell receptor (beta chain) was observed in a study of Graves' ophthalmopathy and Graves' hyperthyroidism. The diagnosis was founded upon clinical symptoms, serum thyroxine, TRAb, thyroid ultrasound and orbital computed tomography. The PBMCs used were ones drawn from approximately 9.9 ml of fresh peripheral blood. RNA transcripts yielded amplified TCR beta CDR3 regions. The authors performed first-round RT-PCR with HTBI primers and then a second-round multiplex PCR. A single record per CDR3 protein comes from TCRdb applying MiXCR to the multiplex PCR reads. The repertoire holds under 350,000 distinct CDR3 sequences, with roughly 16% as singletons. This clonotype was seen repeatedly, ten times or more. The antigen is undetermined. The CDR3 is made up of 15 amino acids. CDR1 is MNHNS, CDR2 SASEGT, per germline. With 4 bases removed from V and 7 bases from J, the gap between germline ends came to 16 bases.

Regarding the study as a whole: Among thyroid clonotypes expanded above 0.001 frequency, most also appeared in blood. This model predicted ophthalmopathy progression (sensitivity 65% to 71%, specificity 72% to 85%).

The material sequenced was peripheral blood. This chain uses TRBV6-1 with TRBJ2-2; D call uncertain. The receptor was derived from an adult man with Graves' ophthalmopathy. DNA for the CDR3: TGTGCCAGCAGTGCTTTCCTAGAAGGTGGCGGGGAGCTGTTTTTT. Protein sequence: CASSAFLEGGGELFF.